Presented here are 21 T cell receptor beta chains from one specimen sequenced in a study of T-cell reconstitution after alpha-beta-depleted transplantation in children. Preparing the TCRbeta library involved the use of unique molecular identifiers. TCRdb used MiXCR to reprocess the PCR reads, holding one entry per CDR3 protein. The table shows about 610,000 distinct CDR3 sequences, with about 10% occurring only once. This specimen was PBMCs from the stem cell graft donor, taken from the stem cell graft. Source of these receptors: a human donor who donated a stem cell graft to a child with acute myeloid leukemia.

This clonotype was seen only a few times. J is TRBJ2-5 and V is TRBV18; 8 bases align to TRBD2. This CDR3 region has 14 residues. The V gene's germline CDR1 is KGHSH and CDR2 LQKENI. J lost 3 bases, V lost 5 bases, and 5 bases had no gene match. This chain's CDR3 is CASSTGTREETQYF. In DNA, the CDR3 is TGTGCCAGCTCAACCGGGACTAGGGAAGAGACCCAGTACTTC.

This clonotype has a handful of counts. The CDR3 DNA reads TGCGCCAGCAGCTTGGGATCTGATAATTCACCCCTCCACTTT. Protein: CASSLGSDNSPLHF. V is TRBV5-1 and J is TRBJ1-6; D is unclear. Germline loops: CDR1 SGHRS, CDR2 YFSETQ. V was cut by 0 bases and J by 5 bases, with 6 bases left in between. CDR3 length equals 14 residues.

The rearrangement joins TRBV10-3 to TRBJ2-1; 12 bases fit TRBD2. Germline V gives CDR1 ENHRY, CDR2 SYGVKD. The CDR3 has 14 amino acids. V gave up 5 bases and J gave up 6 bases; unmatched junction bases: 2. This chain's CDR3 is CAISLAGGRNEQFF. The CDR3 region has the DNA TGTGCCATCAGTCTAGCGGGAGGGCGCAATGAGCAGTTCTTC.

This clonotype occurred a few times. The chain employs TRBV4-1 and TRBJ2-7; 8 bases align to TRBD1. V was clipped by 1 base and J by 1 base; unmatched bases: 12. Per the germline V gene, CDR1 is MGHRA and CDR2 is YSYEKL. This CDR3 has 18 amino acids. The CDR3 bases are TGCGCCAGCAGCCAAGGGAGGTCAGGGGGCACATTATCCTACGAGCAGTACTTC. This translates into CASSQGRSGGTLSYEQYF.

The chain has TRBV14 and TRBJ1-1; D is uncertain. The length of the CDR3 is 15 residues. Germline V gene lookup returns CDR1 SGHDN and CDR2 FVKESK. The ends were cut back, 6 bases at V and 6 bases at J, with 20 bases in the middle. For the CDR3, the DNA is TGTGCCAGCAGTGTGGACCTCTCGTCCGTTGCTGAAGCTTTCTTT. Translation gives CASSVDLSSVAEAFF.

This clonotype was seen a handful of times. V is TRBV20-1 and J is TRBJ2-2; 7 bases align to TRBD1. CDR3 length equals 15 residues. CDR1 is DFQATT, CDR2 SNEGSKA, per germline (reference sequence). V shed 3 bases, J shed 1 base, and the junction held 5 bases outside the gene matches. CDR3 in DNA: TGCAGTGCTAGGTCGTACAGGGGGAACACCGGGGAGCTGTTTTTT. Its protein is CSARSYRGNTGELFF.

There are many counts of this clonotype. The V gene is TRBV7-3, the J gene TRBJ1-1; a possible D gene is TRBD1 (6 bases). The CDR3 runs 15 residues. Trimming took off 6 bases at V and 1 base at J, with 15 bases between the two ends. Germline loops: CDR1 SGHTA, CDR2 FQGTGA. The CDR3 DNA is TGTGCCAGCAGGTTATCAGGACAGAGGAACACTGAAGCTTTCTTT. Its protein product is CASRLSGQRNTEAFF.

This clonotype came up a few times. A junction end diverges from the germline sequence, so it may reflect a read error. V gene TRBV19 combines with J gene TRBJ2-7; no clear D gene. The CDR3 length is 13 residues. CDR1 LNHDA and CDR2 SQIVND come from the germline V gene (reference sequence). The CDR3 DNA sequence: TGTGCCAGTAGTCCGAGAGGCTCCCACGAGCAGTACTTC. Translating it yields CASSPRGSHEQYF.

This clonotype was seen at least ten times. The chain employs TRBV7-9 and TRBJ2-3; either TRBD1 or TRBD2 may fit D (5 bases each). The V gene lost 4 bases and the J gene lost 3 bases, with 14 bases spanning the gap. This CDR3 is 15 amino acids long. CDR1 and CDR2 (germline): SEHNR, FQNEAQ (reference sequence). In nucleotides, the CDR3 is TGTGCCAGCAGCTCCTGGGACCTAGGAACAGATACGCAGTATTTT. The encoded protein is CASSSWDLGTDTQYF.

The V and J genes are TRBV29-1 and TRBJ1-1, with 7 bases identical to TRBD1. The germline gives CDR1 SQVTM, CDR2 ANQGSEA. The CDR3 is 14 residues long. The V segment lost 0 bases and the J segment 1 base; nucleotides outside the gene matches: 2. The CDR3: CSVEDHRGNTEAFF. CDR3 DNA sequence: TGCAGCGTTGAAGATCACAGGGGGAACACTGAAGCTTTCTTT.

The chain uses TRBV20-1 and TRBJ2-2; 10 nucleotides align to TRBD2. Losses at the gene ends were 6 bases for V and 3 bases for J; bases not matched to a gene: 7. The germline V gene encodes CDR1 DFQATT and CDR2 SNEGSKA (reference sequence). This CDR3 is 15 amino acids long. In nucleotides, the CDR3 is TGCAGTGCGAAAGCGGGAGGGCCGGACACCGGGGAGCTGTTTTTT. It is translated as CSAKAGGPDTGELFF.

About this clonotype: As the CDR3 is not closed by the conserved phenylalanine or tryptophan, this likely results from a read error. The limits of the CDR3 on the DNA are not certain, so only TCRdb's listed CDR3 is given. The chain couples TRBV7-2 to TRBJ2-1. Counting both end residues, the CDR3 totals 14 amino acids. Germline CDR1 and CDR2: SGHTA and FQGNSA. This CDR3 reads CASSSKTRSTGAVQ.

This clonotype was seen repeatedly, ten times or more. The J gene is TRBJ2-1, the V gene TRBV20-1, with TRBD2 as a possible D gene (6 bases). The CDR3 extends over 13 amino acids. The germline V gene encodes CDR1 DFQATT and CDR2 SNEGSKA (reference sequence). V was shortened by 4 bases and J by 10 bases, with 17 bases between the two germline ends. The CDR3: CSAKPGLLGEQFF. CDR3 nucleotides: TGCAGTGCTAAGCCGGGACTCTTAGGAGAGCAGTTCTTC.

The J gene is TRBJ2-5, the V gene TRBV20-1; a weak D match, TRBD2 (6 bases). The CDR3 runs to 13 residues. Germline assignment: CDR1 DFQATT and CDR2 SNEGSKA (reference sequence). Deletions cut 5 bases from V and 0 bases from J, with 10 bases between. CDR3 region: CSAQGLYQETQYF. DNA of the CDR3: TGCAGTGCTCAGGGACTGTACCAAGAGACCCAGTACTTC.

Ten or more counts support this clonotype. The chain uses TRBV5-1 and TRBJ2-7, with D tentatively TRBD1 (6 bases). V lost 4 bases, J lost 4 bases, and 15 bases lay in between. Per the germline V gene, CDR1 is SGHRS and CDR2 is YFSETQ. The CDR3 is made up of 14 amino acids. Here the CDR3 DNA reads TGCGCCAGCAGCCTACAGGGTTACCCTTACGAGCAGTACTTC. It encodes CASSLQGYPYEQYF.

CDR3 sequence: CASSESTPRYF. CDR3 sequence (DNA): TGCGCCAGCAGTGAGTCAACCCCACGGTACTTC. The chain uses TRBV10-1 and TRBJ2-7, with no clear D. Deletions cut 0 bases from V and 12 bases from J, with 9 bases between. Germline V gene data show CDR1 as WNHNN and CDR2 as SYGVQD (reference sequence). The length of the CDR3 is 11 residues.

This clonotype has at least ten counts. This chain links TRBV5-1 with TRBJ2-4; 9 nucleotides agree with TRBD2. Trimming took 0 bases from V and 6 from J; bases not matched to a gene: 1. Looked up from germline, CDR1 is SGHRS and CDR2 is YFSETQ. This CDR3 has 14 amino acids. The CDR3 spells CASSLGLAANIQYF. CDR3 sequence (DNA): TGCGCCAGCAGCTTGGGACTAGCGGCAAACATTCAGTACTTC.

At least ten counts were recorded for this clonotype. The chain uses TRBV27 and TRBJ2-1, with D unclear. The CDR3 is made up of 16 amino acids. Per the germline V gene, CDR1 is MNHEY and CDR2 is SMNVEV (reference sequence). Deletions cut 5 bases from V and 2 bases from J, with 16 bases between. The CDR3 protein is CASSPTFGRTYNEQFF. The CDR3 DNA follows: TGTGCCAGCAGTCCCACGTTCGGTCGGACCTACAATGAGCAGTTCTTC.

The V and J genes are TRBV20-1 and TRBJ2-7, with TRBD2 matching over 11 bases. In germline, CDR1 is DFQATT, CDR2 SNEGSKA (reference sequence). V trimming: 5 bases; J trimming: 2 bases; junction bases outside the gene matches: 11. The CDR3 spans 16 residues. CDR3 DNA: TGCAGTGCTCCAAGGACCGCTAGCGGGAGGCCCTACGAGCAGTACTTC. This translates into CSAPRTASGRPYEQYF.

This chain joins TRBV20-1 and TRBJ2-1; 10 nucleotides line up with TRBD1. CDR3 length: 15 amino acids. The V gene end was trimmed by 3 bases and the J gene end by 12 bases; junction bases not matched to a gene: 14. Germline V lookup: CDR1 DFQATT, CDR2 SNEGSKA (reference sequence). This CDR3 is CSARAGTGEWDGQFF. As DNA, the CDR3 is TGCAGTGCTAGGGCCGGGACAGGGGAATGGGATGGGCAGTTCTTC.

This clonotype was counted many times. The V gene is TRBV10-3, the J gene TRBJ2-3, with TRBD1 identical over 8 bases. The CDR3 has 15 residues. V gave up 10 bases and J gave up 2 bases; unmatched junction bases: 11. Per the germline V gene, CDR1 is ENHRY and CDR2 is SYGVKD. The CDR3 here is CATTSGQGNTDTQYF. In DNA, the CDR3 is TGTGCCACCACCTCAGGACAGGGCAACACAGATACGCAGTATTTT.